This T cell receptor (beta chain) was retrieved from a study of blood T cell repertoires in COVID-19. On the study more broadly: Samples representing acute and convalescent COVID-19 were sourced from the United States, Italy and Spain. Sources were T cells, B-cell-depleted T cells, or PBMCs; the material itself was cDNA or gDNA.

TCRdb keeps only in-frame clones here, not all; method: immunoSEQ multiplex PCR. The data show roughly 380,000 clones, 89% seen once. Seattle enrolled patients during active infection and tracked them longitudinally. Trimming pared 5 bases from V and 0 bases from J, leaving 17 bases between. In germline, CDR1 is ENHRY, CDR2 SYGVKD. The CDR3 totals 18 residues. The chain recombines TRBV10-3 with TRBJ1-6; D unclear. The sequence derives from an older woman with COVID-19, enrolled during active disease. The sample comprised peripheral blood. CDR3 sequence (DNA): TGTGCCATCAGTCTGACGGAGATTGGGTTCTCCTATAATTCACCCCTCCACTTT. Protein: CAISLTEIGFSYNSPLHF.